This T cell receptor beta chain was sequenced in a study of cytomegalovirus exposure and HLA in healthy donors (dated by TCRdb to about 2017). Describing the broader study: The 666 repertoires of the first cohort and the 110 or so validation repertoires were produced on the same platform, according to a later analysis. In addition to the first cohort of roughly 700 subjects, a separate validation cohort of over 90 different subjects was used. The study combined high-throughput TCR immunosequencing, statistical association of individual TCRs with disease status, and machine learning to predict cytomegalovirus infection status. The study was designed to test whether signatures of past pathogen exposure could be identified by cataloging public T cell receptors. Broader findings and caveats from the paper: Of the cluster scores, 85% to 95% were above 0 in a later analysis, which found that TCRs clustered in the first cohort also tended to co-occur in the approximately 110 validation repertoires. While some public TCRs were present in many individuals, most TCR sequences turned up only very rarely across donors. In vitro tests confirmed that a few of the cytomegalovirus-associated TCR beta chains recognize cytomegalovirus antigens. A later analysis had no HLA typing for the validation cohort, so co-occurrence there was scored across all 110 or so repertoires. The classifier was reported to diagnose cytomegalovirus status with high specificity and sensitivity in both the original cohort and the validation cohort. The study gave a list of 150 to 200 TCR beta chains associated with cytomegalovirus. It was suggested by the authors that the approach could potentially be generalized to other disease states and immunological phenotypes.

Separate from the approximately 730-subject first cohort, the validation cohort of 90 to 150 subjects was the group to which the donors belonged. From the germline V gene, CDR1 is SGDLS and CDR2 is YYNGEE. Reading from cysteine to phenylalanine, the CDR3 counts 16 amino acids. The CDR3 DNA has 48 bases and is translated from base 1. Unmatched junction bases come to 5, with V trimmed by 4 bases and J by 2 bases. With regard to this clone: The antigen it recognizes is unknown. Base qualities are missing; no much larger clone stands one base away.

The method was the immunoSEQ multiplex PCR assay. As for the original processing: To diagnose cytomegalovirus status from the catalog of TCR beta chain sequences, a statistical classification framework was built. The table was pulled from immuneACCESS by TCRdb, which kept in-frame rearrangements only. Such tables lose some clones; where checked, under half of the loss comes from unresolved V genes, and the rest has no known cause. Clonal size and the V and J genes are those of that table, whereas D and trimming came from the DNA. The sample table holds 150,000 to 200,000 clones, of which 86% were seen once. Jointly, the top ten make up about 2.3% of the sample.

The specimen sequenced was PBMCs. The chain is made from TRBV9 and TRBJ2-5; a stretch of 13 junction bases matches TRBD2. The clonotype originates from a woman between 18 and 29 years old in good health and CMV-seronegative. Read as DNA, the sequence is TGTGCCAGCAGCCCCGGGACTAGCGGGAATCAAGAGACCCAGTACTTC. The resulting protein is CASSPGTSGNQETQYF.